Shown below are 10 T cell receptor beta chains from a single sample sequenced in a study of blood T cell repertoires in COVID-19. Produced via immunoSEQ multiplex PCR; TCRdb's table is partial and in-frame only. Of 90,000 to 110,000 clones in the sample, 84% are singletons; the top ten hold 6.5% to 8%. Sequencing used peripheral blood. The receptors were gathered from a woman aged 50 to 60 with acute or convalescent COVID-19.

The chain carries TRBV6-5 and TRBJ1-5; D unresolved. CDR1 is MNHEY and CDR2 is SVGAGI in the germline V gene. This CDR3 contains 13 residues. With 6 bases removed from V and 5 bases from J, the gap between germline ends came to 11 bases. CDR3 region: CASRGGSYQPQHF. DNA of the CDR3: TGTGCCAGCAGGGGTGGGAGTTATCAGCCCCAGCATTTT.

The V gene is TRBV25-1, the J gene TRBJ1-2; possibly TRBD1 for D (6 bases). CDR3 size: 15 residues. Looked up from germline, CDR1 is MGHDK and CDR2 is SYGVNS. Trimming removed 2 bases at V and 6 bases at J, with 16 bases between. The CDR3 here is CASSERTGTNNGYTF. The DNA of the CDR3 is TGTGCCAGCAGTGAACGAACCGGGACAAATAATGGCTACACCTTC.

The gene calls are TRBV25-1 and TRBJ1-2, with D unresolved. Trimming cost V 6 bases and J 2 bases, with 16 bases left between them. Germline loops: CDR1 MGHDK, CDR2 SYGVNS. The CDR3 loop spans 15 amino acids. The CDR3 DNA follows: TGTGCCAGCAGCCTTCCGGGTGACGGCAACTATGGCTACACCTTC. Translation: CASSLPGDGNYGYTF.

Regarding this clone: Other DNA sequences in this specimen translate into the identical CDR3. The chain combines TRBV6-5 with TRBJ1-5; D perhaps matches TRBD1 (5 bases). Deletions cut 0 bases from V and 1 base from J, with 7 bases between. Germline V gives CDR1 MNHEY, CDR2 SVGAGI. CDR3 size: 15 residues. The DNA of the CDR3 is TGTGCCAGCAGTTACTCGGGGGGGAGCAATCAGCCCCAGCATTTT. Its protein is CASSYSGGSNQPQHF.

The chain employs TRBV19 and TRBJ1-5; 8 nucleotides line up with TRBD1. Germline V gives CDR1 LNHDA, CDR2 SQIVND (reference sequence). The V segment lost 1 base and the J segment 2 bases; nucleotides outside the gene matches: 10. The CDR3 spans 18 residues. CDR3 loop: CASSIGIGQGSGNQPQHF. CDR3 nucleotide sequence: TGTGCCAGTAGTATAGGGATAGGACAGGGAAGCGGCAATCAGCCCCAGCATTTT.

This clone was found a few times. The J gene is TRBJ2-2, the V gene TRBV7-6; D possibly corresponds to TRBD1 (5 bases). CDR1 is SGHVS and CDR2 is FNYEAQ in the germline V gene. The CDR3 has 14 residues. Trimming left V 6 bases short and J 0 bases short, with 8 bases between. The CDR3 DNA is TGTGCCAGCAGTTTACAGGCGAACACCGGGGAGCTGTTTTTT. It translates to CASSLQANTGELFF.

The chain joins TRBV3-1 (or the pseudogene TRBV3-2) to TRBJ2-2; 7 nucleotides match TRBD1. This CDR3 comprises 14 residues. Germline V gene lookup returns CDR1 LGHDT and CDR2 YNNKEL (reference sequence). V dropped 6 bases and J dropped 1; count of bases not matched to a gene: 2. CDR3 sequence: CASRDRENTGELFF. CDR3 coding DNA: TGTGCCAGCAGAGACAGGGAGAACACCGGGGAGCTGTTTTTT.

The J gene is TRBJ2-7, the V gene TRBV5-6, with D maybe TRBD1 (6 bases). This CDR3 has 15 residues. CDR1 is SGHDT, CDR2 YYEEEE, per germline. Between the trimmed V and J ends, which lost 3 bases and 0 bases, there was a span of 13 bases. The CDR3 region has the DNA TGTGCCAGCAGCTCTACAGGGCCTTACTCCTACGAGCAGTACTTC. Its translation: CASSSTGPYSYEQYF.

The J gene is TRBJ2-1, the V gene TRBV9, with TRBD2 identical over 13 bases. In germline, CDR1 is SGDLS, CDR2 YYNGEE. The CDR3 has 16 residues. Trimming at V came to 3 bases and at J to 2 bases, leaving 2 bases not matched to a gene. This CDR3 reads CASSAGLAGTYNEQFF. The CDR3 DNA sequence: TGTGCCAGCAGCGCGGGACTAGCGGGGACCTACAATGAGCAGTTCTTC.

This clone was found once. The chain employs TRBV2 and TRBJ2-3; the match to TRBD2 covers 15 bases. The CDR3 runs to 17 residues. The V and J ends lost 5 bases and 5 bases, in that order; junction bases with no gene match: 8. Germline lookup yields CDR1 SNHLY and CDR2 FYNNEI. This chain's CDR3 is CASSPGTSGGQQDTQYF. The CDR3 DNA reads as TGTGCCAGCAGTCCCGGGACTAGCGGGGGGCAGCAAGATACGCAGTATTTT.